This entry features one TCR beta chain sequence. Its target is not known. The record originates from a study of T-cell reconstitution after alpha-beta-depleted transplantation in children. Findings and limits, study-wide: Elevated TCRbeta diversity at day 60 was traced, in some patients, to surviving recipient T cells and thymic progenitors. There were reportedly several hundred expanded graft clones from which alpha-beta T cells came about two months after transplant.

The authors prepared the TCRbeta library with unique molecular identifiers. MiXCR was run by TCRdb on the PCR reads, yielding one entry per CDR3 protein. The repertoire holds about 250,000 distinct CDR3 sequences, with 20% to 30% as singletons. Specimen: PBMCs, mostly from graft donor cells, collected 360 days after TCRalphabeta/CD19-depleted stem cell transplant. The source of this sequence is a female patient between 2 and 10 years old who had a stem cell transplant for congenital amegakaryocytic thrombocytopenia, so the T cells may come from the graft donor.

The CDR3 spells CASSQDTPYEQYF. Here the CDR3 DNA reads TGTGCCAGCAGCCAAGATACACCCTACGAGCAGTACTTC. This chain joins TRBV14 and TRBJ2-7, with unresolved D. Trimming pared 0 bases from V and 2 bases from J, leaving 5 bases between. Looked up from germline, CDR1 is SGHDN and CDR2 is FVKESK. This CDR3 has 13 amino acids.